What follows are 8 T cell receptor beta chains derived from one specimen sequenced in a study of cytomegalovirus exposure and HLA in healthy donors. In the PCR, 60 Vbeta and 13 Jbeta primers were used. TCRdb's copy holds only in-frame clones and misses some; the assay was immunoSEQ multiplex PCR. The repertoire holds roughly 100,000 clones, with roughly a tenth as singletons. Sequenced sample: PBMCs. These receptors came from a man between 40 and 49 years old in good health and CMV-seropositive.

The V and J genes are TRBV27 and TRBJ1-1; D unresolved. The V end was cut by 5 bases, the J end by 0 bases, with 10 bases between. Germline CDR1 is MNHEY and CDR2 is SMNVEV (reference sequence). There are 14 residues in the CDR3. In DNA, the CDR3 is TGTGCCAGCAGTCGTGGGAGCCTGAACACTGAAGCTTTCTTT. Encoded protein: CASSRGSLNTEAFF.

V gene TRBV7-3 combines with J gene TRBJ2-7, with D possibly TRBD2 on 6 matching bases. V was cut by 3 bases and J by 10 bases, with 16 bases left in between. The CDR3 runs 13 residues. Germline V gene sequence: CDR1 SGHTA, CDR2 FQGTGA. CDR3: CASSFGTVDQQYF. The DNA of the CDR3 is TGTGCCAGCAGCTTCGGGACTGTCGATCAACAGTACTTC. The whole variable domain, filled in from reference TRBV7-3 and TRBJ2-7, reads GAGVSQTPSNKVTEKGKYVELRCDPISGHTALYWYRQSLGQGPEFLIYFQGTGAADDSGLPNDRFFAVRPEGSVSTLKIQRTERGDSAVYLCASSFGTVDQQYFGPGTRLTVT.

The chain employs TRBV29-1 and TRBJ2-7; 8 bases are shared with TRBD2. The germline CDR1 and CDR2 sequences are SQVTM and ANQGSEA. CDR3 length: 14 residues. The ends lost 1 base at V and 4 bases at J; junction bases unmatched: 6. CDR3 in amino acids: CSVEVREGQYEQYF. DNA for the CDR3: TGCAGCGTTGAAGTACGGGAGGGCCAGTACGAGCAGTACTTC.

In DNA form, the CDR3 reads TGTGCCAGCAGCTTGGGGGGCGTGAACGGGAGGCAAGAGACCCAGTACTTC. Protein product: CASSLGGVNGRQETQYF. The V and J genes are TRBV5-4 and TRBJ2-5; TRBD2 agrees at 7 bases. Germline CDR1 reads SGHNT; CDR2 reads YYREEE (reference sequence). J was trimmed by 2 bases and V by 0 bases; bases with no gene match: 10. There are 17 residues in the CDR3.

The V and J genes are TRBV13 and TRBJ2-7, with 7 bases matching TRBD2. V shed 5 bases and J 4 bases; nucleotides not matched to a gene: 14. The CDR3 covers 16 residues. Germline loops: CDR1 PRHDT, CDR2 FYEKMQ (reference sequence). In DNA form, the CDR3 reads TGTGCCAGCAGCCCTATGAGGGAGGGTGGTTCGTACGAGCAGTACTTC. Translating it yields CASSPMREGGSYEQYF.

This clone was counted only a few times. The J gene is TRBJ2-3, the V gene TRBV7-3; 7 bases align to TRBD2. Germline V gene sequence: CDR1 SGHTA, CDR2 FQGTGA. The CDR3 runs 14 residues. V was pared by 5 bases and J by 1 base, with 3 bases of the junction left unmatched. Here the CDR3 reads CASSASGRTDTQYF. The CDR3, as DNA: TGTGCCAGCAGCGCTAGCGGTCGCACAGATACGCAGTATTTT.

The chain employs TRBV9 and TRBJ2-2; D not resolved. The V gene's germline CDR1 is SGDLS and CDR2 YYNGEE. Trimming took off 1 base at V and 1 base at J, with 2 bases between the two ends. The CDR3 totals 13 residues. The CDR3 sequence: CASSVQNTGELFF. In DNA, the CDR3 is TGTGCCAGCAGCGTACAGAACACCGGGGAGCTGTTTTTT.

J is TRBJ2-2 and V is TRBV18; 7 bases map to TRBD1. Germline CDR1 reads KGHSH; CDR2 reads LQKENI. This CDR3 has 15 residues. V shed 3 bases, J shed 0 bases, and the junction held 1 base outside the gene matches. This CDR3 is CASSPGQANTGELFF. The DNA of the CDR3 is TGTGCCAGCTCACCCGGACAGGCGAACACCGGGGAGCTGTTTTTT. The whole variable domain, filled in from reference TRBV18 and TRBJ2-2, reads NAGVMQNPRHLVRRRGQEARLRCSPMKGHSHVYWYRQLPEEGLKFMVYLQKENIIDESGMPKERFSAEFPKEGPSILRIQQVVRGDSAAYFCASSPGQANTGELFFGEGSRLTVL.